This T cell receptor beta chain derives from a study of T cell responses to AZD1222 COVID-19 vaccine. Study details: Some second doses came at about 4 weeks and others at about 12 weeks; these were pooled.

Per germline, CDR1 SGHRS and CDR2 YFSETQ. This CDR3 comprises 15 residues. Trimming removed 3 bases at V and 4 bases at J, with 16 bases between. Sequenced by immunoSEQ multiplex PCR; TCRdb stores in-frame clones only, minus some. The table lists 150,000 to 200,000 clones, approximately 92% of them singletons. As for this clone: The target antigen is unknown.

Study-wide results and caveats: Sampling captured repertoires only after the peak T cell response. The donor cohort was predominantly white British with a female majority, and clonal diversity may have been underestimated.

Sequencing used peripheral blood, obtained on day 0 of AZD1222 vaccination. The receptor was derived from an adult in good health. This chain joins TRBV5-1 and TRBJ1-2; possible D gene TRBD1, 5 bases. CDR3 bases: TGCGCCAGCAGCTCCAATCTAGACAGACTCTATGGCTACACCTTC. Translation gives CASSSNLDRLYGYTF.